This T cell receptor (beta chain) was identified during a study of Graves' ophthalmopathy and Graves' hyperthyroidism. Study in general: Where ophthalmopathy was absent within 18 months of follow-up, hyperthyroidism was stable.

CDR1 and CDR2 from the germline V gene are SEHNR and FQNEAQ (reference sequence). The V gene lost 5 bases and the J gene lost 0 bases, with 15 bases spanning the gap. The CDR3 loop spans 16 amino acids. TCR beta CDR3 regions were amplified from RNA transcripts. HTBI-primed RT-PCR formed the first round, and a multiplex PCR formed the second. A single record per CDR3 protein comes from TCRdb applying MiXCR to the multiplex PCR reads. The table has roughly 600,000 distinct CDR3 sequences, 35% to 40% seen once. Certain patients were not enrolled. These were patients with other autoimmune diseases, uncontrolled infections, pregnancy or lactation. The authors diagnosed from clinical symptoms, serum thyroxine, TRAb, thyroid ultrasound and orbital computed tomography.

What was sequenced was peripheral blood or thyroid tissue (not recorded which). The chain couples TRBV7-9 to TRBJ2-3; tentatively, D is TRBD1 or TRBD2 (5 bases each). This receptor was taken from an adult man with Graves' hyperthyroidism. The DNA of the CDR3 is TGTGCCAGCAGCATCGGGGACCATCCTAGCACAGATACGCAGTATTTT. This translates into CASSIGDHPSTDTQYF.